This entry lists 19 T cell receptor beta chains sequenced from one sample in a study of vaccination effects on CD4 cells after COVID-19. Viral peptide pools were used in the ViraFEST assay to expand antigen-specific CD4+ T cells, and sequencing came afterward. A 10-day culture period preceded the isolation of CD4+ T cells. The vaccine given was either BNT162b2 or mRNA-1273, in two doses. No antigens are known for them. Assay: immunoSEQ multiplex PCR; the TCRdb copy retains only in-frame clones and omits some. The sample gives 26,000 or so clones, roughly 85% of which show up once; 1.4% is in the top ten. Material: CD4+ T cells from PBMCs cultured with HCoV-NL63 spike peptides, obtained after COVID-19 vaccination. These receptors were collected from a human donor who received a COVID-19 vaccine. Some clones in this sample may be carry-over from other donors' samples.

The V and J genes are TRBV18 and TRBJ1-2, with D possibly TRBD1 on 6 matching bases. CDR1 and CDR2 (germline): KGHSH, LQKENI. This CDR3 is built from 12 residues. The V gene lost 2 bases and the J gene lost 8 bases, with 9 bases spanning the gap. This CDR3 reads CASSPAGVGYTF. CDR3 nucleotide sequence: TGTGCCAGCTCACCAGCAGGGGTAGGCTACACCTTC.

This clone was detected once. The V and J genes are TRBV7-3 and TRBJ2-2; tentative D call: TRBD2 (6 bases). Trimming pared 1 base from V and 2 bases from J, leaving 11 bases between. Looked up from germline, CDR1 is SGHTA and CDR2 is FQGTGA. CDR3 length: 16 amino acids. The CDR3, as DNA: TGTGCCAGCAGCTTAATAGGCGGGGCAAACACCGGGGAGCTGTTTTTT. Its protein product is CASSLIGGANTGELFF.

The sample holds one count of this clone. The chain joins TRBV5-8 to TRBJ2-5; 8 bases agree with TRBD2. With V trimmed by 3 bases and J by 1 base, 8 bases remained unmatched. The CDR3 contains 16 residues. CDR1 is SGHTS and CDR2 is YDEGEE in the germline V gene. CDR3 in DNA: TGTGCCAGCAGCTCTAGGCGGGGGGAGATCCAAGAGACCCAGTACTTC. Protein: CASSSRRGEIQETQYF.

The CDR3 loop reads CASRVGQNTEAFF. The DNA for the CDR3 is TGTGCCAGCAGAGTTGGACAGAACACTGAAGCTTTCTTT. The rearrangement links TRBV2 to TRBJ1-1, with a tentative D call TRBD1 (5 bases). CDR3 size: 13 residues. V lost 6 bases and J lost 1, with 9 bases in between. Germline V gene sequence: CDR1 SNHLY, CDR2 FYNNEI.

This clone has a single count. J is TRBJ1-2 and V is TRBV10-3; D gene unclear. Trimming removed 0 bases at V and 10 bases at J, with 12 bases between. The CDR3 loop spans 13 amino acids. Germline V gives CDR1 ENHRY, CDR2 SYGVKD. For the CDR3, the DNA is TGTGCCATCAGTGAGTCCGGCACCGGTACCTACACCTTC. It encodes CAISESGTGTYTF.

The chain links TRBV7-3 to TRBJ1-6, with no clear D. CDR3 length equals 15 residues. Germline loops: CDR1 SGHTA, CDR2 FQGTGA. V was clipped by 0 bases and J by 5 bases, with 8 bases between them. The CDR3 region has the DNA TGTGCCAGCAGCTTAACCGGTCCCCATAATTCACCCCTCCACTTT. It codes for CASSLTGPHNSPLHF.

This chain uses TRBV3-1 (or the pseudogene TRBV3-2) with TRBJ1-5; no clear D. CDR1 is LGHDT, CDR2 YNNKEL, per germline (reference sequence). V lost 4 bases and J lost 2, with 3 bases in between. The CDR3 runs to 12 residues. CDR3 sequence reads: CASSRGNQPQHF. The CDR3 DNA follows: TGTGCCAGCAGCCGGGGCAATCAGCCCCAGCATTTT.

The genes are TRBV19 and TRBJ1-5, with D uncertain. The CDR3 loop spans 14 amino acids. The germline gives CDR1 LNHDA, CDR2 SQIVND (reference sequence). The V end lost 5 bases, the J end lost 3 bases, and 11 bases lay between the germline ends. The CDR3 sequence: CASSVGLNNQPQHF. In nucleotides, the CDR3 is TGTGCCAGTAGTGTCGGGTTAAACAATCAGCCCCAGCATTTT.

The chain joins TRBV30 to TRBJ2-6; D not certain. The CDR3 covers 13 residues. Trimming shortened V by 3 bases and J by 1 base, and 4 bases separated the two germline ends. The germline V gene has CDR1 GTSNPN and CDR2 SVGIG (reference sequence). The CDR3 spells CAWRKSGANVLTF. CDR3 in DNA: TGTGCCTGGAGGAAGTCTGGGGCCAACGTCCTGACTTTC.

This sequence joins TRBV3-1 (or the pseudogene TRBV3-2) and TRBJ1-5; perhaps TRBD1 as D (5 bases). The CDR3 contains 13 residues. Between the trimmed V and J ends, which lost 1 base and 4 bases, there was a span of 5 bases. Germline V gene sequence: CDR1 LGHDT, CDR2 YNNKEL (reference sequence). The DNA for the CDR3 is TGTGCCAGCAGCCAAGGGACAAATCAGCCCCAGCATTTT. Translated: CASSQGTNQPQHF.

In DNA, the CDR3 is TGTGCCAGCAGTTTTCAGGGTAGCGGCGAGCAGTACGTC. This encodes CASSFQGSGEQYV. The chain links TRBV28 to TRBJ2-7, with D perhaps TRBD2 (6 bases). Germline CDR1 is MDHEN and CDR2 is SYDVKM. Trimming removed 3 bases at V and 6 bases at J, with 12 bases between. The CDR3 has 13 amino acids.

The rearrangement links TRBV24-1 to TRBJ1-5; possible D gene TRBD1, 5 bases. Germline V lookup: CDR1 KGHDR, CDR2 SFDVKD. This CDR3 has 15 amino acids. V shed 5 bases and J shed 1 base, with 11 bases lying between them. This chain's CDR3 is CATSGPGVSNQPQHF. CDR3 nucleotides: TGTGCCACCAGTGGGCCGGGGGTCAGCAATCAGCCCCAGCATTTT.

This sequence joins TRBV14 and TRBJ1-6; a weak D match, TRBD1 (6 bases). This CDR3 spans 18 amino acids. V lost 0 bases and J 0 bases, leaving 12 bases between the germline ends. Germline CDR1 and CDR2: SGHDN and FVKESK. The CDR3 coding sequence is TGTGCCAGCAGCCAAGATAGGGGGGCGGTCTCCTATAATTCACCCCTCCACTTT. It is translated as CASSQDRGAVSYNSPLHF.

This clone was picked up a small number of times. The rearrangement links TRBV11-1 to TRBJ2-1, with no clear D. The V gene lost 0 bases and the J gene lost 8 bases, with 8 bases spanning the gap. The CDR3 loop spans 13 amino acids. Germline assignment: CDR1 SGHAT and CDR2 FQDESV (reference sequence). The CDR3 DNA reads TGTGCCAGCAGCTTAGCGGTTGAGGATGAGCAGTTCTTC. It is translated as CASSLAVEDEQFF.

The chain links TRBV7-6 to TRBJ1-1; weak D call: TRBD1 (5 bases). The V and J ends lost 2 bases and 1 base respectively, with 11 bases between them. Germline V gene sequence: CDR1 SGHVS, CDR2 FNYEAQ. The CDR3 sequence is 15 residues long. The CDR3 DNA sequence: TGTGCCAGCAGCTTACGCGCTGGGGCGAACACTGAAGCTTTCTTT. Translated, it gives CASSLRAGANTEAFF.

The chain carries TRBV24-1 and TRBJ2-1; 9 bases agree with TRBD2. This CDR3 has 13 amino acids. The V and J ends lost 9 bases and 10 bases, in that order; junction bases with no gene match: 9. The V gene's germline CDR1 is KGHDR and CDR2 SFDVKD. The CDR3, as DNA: TGTGCCACCGCGGGGGGGCTCCTCGGGGAGCAGTTCTTC. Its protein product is CATAGGLLGEQFF.

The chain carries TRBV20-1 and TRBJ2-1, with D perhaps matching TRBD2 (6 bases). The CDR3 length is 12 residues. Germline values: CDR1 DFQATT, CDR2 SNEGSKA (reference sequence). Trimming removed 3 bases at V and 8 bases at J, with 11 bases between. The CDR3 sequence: CSASGGGDEQFF. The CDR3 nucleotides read TGCAGTGCTAGTGGGGGAGGCGATGAGCAGTTCTTC.

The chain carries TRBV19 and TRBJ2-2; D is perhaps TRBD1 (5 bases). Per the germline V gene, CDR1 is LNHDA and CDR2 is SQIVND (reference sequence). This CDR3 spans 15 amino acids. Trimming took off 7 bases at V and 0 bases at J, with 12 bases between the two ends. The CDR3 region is CASKGALANTGELFF. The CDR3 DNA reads TGTGCCAGTAAAGGGGCACTCGCGAACACCGGGGAGCTGTTTTTT.

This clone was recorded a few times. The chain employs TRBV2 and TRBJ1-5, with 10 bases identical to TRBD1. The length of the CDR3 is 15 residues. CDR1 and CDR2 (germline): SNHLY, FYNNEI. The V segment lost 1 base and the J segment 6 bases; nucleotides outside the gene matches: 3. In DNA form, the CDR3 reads TGTGCCAGCAGTGAAGGGGGACAGGGGCGTCAGCCCCAGCATTTT. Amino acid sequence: CASSEGGQGRQPQHF.